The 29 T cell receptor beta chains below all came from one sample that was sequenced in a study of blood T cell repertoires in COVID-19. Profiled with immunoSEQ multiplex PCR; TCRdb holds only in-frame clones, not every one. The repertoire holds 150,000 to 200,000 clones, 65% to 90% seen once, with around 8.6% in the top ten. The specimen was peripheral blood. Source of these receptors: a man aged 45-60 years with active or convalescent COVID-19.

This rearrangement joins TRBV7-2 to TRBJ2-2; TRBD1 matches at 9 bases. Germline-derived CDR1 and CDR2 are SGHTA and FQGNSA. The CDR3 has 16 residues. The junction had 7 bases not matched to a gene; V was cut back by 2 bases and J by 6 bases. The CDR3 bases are TGTGCCAGCAGCTTACGAACAGGGGGCGATTCCGGGGAGCTGTTTTTT. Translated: CASSLRTGGDSGELFF.

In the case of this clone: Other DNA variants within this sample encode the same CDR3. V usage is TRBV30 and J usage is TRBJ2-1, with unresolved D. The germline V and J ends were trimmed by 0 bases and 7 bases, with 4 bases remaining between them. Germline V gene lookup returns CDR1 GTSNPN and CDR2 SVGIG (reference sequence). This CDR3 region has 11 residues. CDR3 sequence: CAWSVLNEQFF. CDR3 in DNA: TGTGCCTGGAGTGTACTTAATGAGCAGTTCTTC.

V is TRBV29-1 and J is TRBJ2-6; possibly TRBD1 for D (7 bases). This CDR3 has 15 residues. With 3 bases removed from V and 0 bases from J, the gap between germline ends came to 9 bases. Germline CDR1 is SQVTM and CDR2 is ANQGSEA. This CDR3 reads CSVDRGVSGANVLTF. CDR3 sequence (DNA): TGCAGCGTTGACAGGGGGGTCTCTGGGGCCAACGTCCTGACTTTC.

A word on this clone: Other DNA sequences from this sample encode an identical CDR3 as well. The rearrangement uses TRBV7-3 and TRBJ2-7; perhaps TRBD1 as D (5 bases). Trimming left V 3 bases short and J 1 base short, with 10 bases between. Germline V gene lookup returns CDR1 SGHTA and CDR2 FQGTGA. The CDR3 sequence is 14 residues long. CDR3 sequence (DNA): TGTGCCAGCAGCTTGGGGCCCGGATCCTACGAGCAGTACTTC. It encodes CASSLGPGSYEQYF. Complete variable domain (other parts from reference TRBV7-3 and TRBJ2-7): GAGVSQTPSNKVTEKGKYVELRCDPISGHTALYWYRQSLGQGPEFLIYFQGTGAADDSGLPNDRFFAVRPEGSVSTLKIQRTERGDSAVYLCASSLGPGSYEQYFGPGTRLTVT.

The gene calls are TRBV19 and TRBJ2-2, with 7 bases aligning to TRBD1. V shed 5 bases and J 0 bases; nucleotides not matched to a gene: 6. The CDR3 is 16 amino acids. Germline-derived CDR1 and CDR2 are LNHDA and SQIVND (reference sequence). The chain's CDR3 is CASSYEGTANTGELFF. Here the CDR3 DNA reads TGTGCCAGTAGTTACGAGGGGACAGCGAACACCGGGGAGCTGTTTTTT.

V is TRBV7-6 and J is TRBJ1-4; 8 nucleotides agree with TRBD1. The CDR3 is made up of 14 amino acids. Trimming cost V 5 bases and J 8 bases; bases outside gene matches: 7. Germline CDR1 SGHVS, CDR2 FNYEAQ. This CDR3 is CASSRGQGGEKLFF. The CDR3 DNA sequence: TGTGCCAGCAGCCGTGGACAGGGCGGAGAAAAACTGTTTTTT.

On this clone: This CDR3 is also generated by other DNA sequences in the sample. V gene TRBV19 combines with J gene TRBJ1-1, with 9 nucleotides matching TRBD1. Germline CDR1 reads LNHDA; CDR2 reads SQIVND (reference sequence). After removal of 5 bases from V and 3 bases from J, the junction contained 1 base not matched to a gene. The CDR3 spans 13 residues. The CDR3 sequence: CASSRQGDTEAFF. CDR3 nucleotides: TGTGCCAGTAGTCGACAGGGGGACACTGAAGCTTTCTTT. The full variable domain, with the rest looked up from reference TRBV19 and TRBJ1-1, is DGGITQSPKYLFRKEGQNVTLSCEQNLNHDAMYWYRQDPGQGLRLIYYSQIVNDFQKGDIAEGYSVSREKKESFPLTVTSAQKNPTAFYLCASSRQGDTEAFFGQGTRLTVV.

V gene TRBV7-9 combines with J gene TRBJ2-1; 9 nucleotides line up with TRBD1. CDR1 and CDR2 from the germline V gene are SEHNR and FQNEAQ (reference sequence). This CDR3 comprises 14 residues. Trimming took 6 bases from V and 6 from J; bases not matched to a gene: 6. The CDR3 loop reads CASRPGQGTNEQFF. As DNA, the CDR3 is TGTGCCAGCAGACCCGGACAGGGGACCAATGAGCAGTTCTTC.

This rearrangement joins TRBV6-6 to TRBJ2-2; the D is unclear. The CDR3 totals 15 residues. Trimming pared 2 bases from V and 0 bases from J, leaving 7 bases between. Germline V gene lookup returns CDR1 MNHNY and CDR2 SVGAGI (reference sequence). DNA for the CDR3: TGTGCCAGCAGTTACGGCAATACGAACACCGGGGAGCTGTTTTTT. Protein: CASSYGNTNTGELFF.

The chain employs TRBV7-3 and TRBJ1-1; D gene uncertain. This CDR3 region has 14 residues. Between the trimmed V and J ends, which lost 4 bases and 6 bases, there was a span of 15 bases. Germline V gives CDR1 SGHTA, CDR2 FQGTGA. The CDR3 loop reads CASSSGGPYAEAFF. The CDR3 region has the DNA TGTGCCAGCAGCTCAGGAGGGCCCTACGCTGAAGCTTTCTTT.

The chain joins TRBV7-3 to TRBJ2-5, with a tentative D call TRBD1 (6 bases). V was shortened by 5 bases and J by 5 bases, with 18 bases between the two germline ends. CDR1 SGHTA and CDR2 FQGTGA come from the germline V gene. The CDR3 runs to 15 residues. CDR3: CASSPHPTGLETQYF. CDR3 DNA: TGTGCCAGCAGCCCCCACCCAACAGGGCTCGAGACCCAGTACTTC.

The CDR3 DNA is TGTGCCAGCAGTATAGCGGGGGGGCCTACAGATACGCAGTATTTT. Translating it yields CASSIAGGPTDTQYF. The V gene is TRBV6-4, the J gene TRBJ2-3, with TRBD2 matching over 11 bases. Germline V gene data show CDR1 as MRHNA and CDR2 as SNTAGT. This CDR3 is 15 amino acids long. V was clipped by 5 bases and J by 3 bases; unmatched bases: 4.

The CDR3 bases are TGTGCCAGCTCACCGGTTCGGGACAGGGTTTGGGAGCAGTTCTTC. Translation: CASSPVRDRVWEQFF. The rearrangement joins TRBV18 to TRBJ2-1; TRBD1 matches at 9 bases. Germline V CDR1 and CDR2: KGHSH, LQKENI. The V segment lost 3 bases and the J segment 10 bases; nucleotides outside the gene matches: 10. This CDR3 spans 15 amino acids.

CDR3 sequence reads: CASSPLGMNTEAFF. The CDR3 nucleotides are TGTGCCAGCAGCCCCCTCGGGATGAACACTGAAGCTTTCTTT. This chain uses TRBV7-2 with TRBJ1-1; no clear D. The V gene's germline CDR1 is SGHTA and CDR2 FQGNSA. The CDR3 covers 14 residues. With 5 bases removed from V and 0 bases from J, the gap between germline ends came to 10 bases.

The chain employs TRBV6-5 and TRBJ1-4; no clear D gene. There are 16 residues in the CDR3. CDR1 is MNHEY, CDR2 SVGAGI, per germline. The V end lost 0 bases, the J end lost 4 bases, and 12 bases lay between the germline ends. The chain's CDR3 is CASSYSSGVGNEKLFF. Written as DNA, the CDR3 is TGTGCCAGCAGTTACTCCTCGGGAGTCGGTAATGAAAAACTGTTTTTT.

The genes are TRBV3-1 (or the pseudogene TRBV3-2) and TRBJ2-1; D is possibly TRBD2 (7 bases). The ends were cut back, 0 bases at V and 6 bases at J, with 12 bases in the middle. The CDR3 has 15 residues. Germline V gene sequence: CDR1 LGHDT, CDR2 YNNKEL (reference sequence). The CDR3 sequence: CASSQEGGGVNEQFF. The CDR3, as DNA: TGTGCCAGCAGCCAAGAAGGAGGGGGGGTCAATGAGCAGTTCTTC.

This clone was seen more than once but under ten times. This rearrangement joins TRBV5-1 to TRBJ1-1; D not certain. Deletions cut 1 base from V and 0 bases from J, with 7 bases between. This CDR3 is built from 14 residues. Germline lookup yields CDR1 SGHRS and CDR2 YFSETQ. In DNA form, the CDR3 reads TGCGCCAGCAGCTTGTGGCAGTTGAACACTGAAGCTTTCTTT. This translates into CASSLWQLNTEAFF.

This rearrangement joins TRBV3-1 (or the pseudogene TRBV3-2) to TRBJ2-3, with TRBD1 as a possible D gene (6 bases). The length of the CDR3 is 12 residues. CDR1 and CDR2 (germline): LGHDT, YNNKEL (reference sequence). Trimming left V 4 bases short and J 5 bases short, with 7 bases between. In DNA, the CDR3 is TGTGCCAGCAGCCCAGGGGTAGATACGCAGTATTTT. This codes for CASSPGVDTQYF.

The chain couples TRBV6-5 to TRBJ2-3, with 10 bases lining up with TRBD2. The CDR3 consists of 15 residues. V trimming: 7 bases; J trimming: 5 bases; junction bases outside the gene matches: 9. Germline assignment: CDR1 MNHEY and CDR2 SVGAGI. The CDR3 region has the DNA TGTGCCAGCAATTTAGCGGGAGGTGTTGGAGATACGCAGTATTTT. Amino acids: CASNLAGGVGDTQYF.

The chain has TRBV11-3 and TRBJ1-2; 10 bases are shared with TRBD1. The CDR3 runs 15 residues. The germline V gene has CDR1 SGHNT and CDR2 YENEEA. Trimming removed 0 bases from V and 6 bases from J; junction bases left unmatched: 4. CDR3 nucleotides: TGTGCCAGCAGCTTAGATCTGGGGACAGGGGATGGCTACACCTTC. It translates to CASSLDLGTGDGYTF.

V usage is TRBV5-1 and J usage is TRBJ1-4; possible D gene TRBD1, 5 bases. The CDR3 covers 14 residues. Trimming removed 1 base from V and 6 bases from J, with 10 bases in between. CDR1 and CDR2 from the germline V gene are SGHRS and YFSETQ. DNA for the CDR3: TGCGCCAGCAGCTTGCGGACATGGGATGAAAAACTGTTTTTT. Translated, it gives CASSLRTWDEKLFF.

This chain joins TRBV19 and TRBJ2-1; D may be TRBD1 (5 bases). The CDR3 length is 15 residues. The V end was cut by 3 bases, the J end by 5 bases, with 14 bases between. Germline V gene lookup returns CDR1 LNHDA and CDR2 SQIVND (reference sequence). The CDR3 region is CASSMQQDHHNEQFF. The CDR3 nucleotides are TGTGCCAGTAGTATGCAACAGGACCATCACAATGAGCAGTTCTTC.

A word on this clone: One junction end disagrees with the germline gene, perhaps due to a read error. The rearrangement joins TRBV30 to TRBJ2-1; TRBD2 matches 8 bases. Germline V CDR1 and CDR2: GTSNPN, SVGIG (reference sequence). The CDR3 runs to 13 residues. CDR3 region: CAWSQAGAPRLVF. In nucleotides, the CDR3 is TGTGCCTGGAGCCAAGCGGGGGCCCCTCGTTTAGTCTTC.

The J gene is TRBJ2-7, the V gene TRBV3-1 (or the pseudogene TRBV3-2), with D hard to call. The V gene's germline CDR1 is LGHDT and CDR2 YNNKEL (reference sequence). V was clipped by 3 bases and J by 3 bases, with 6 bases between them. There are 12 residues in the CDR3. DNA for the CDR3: TGTGCCAGCAGCCATCCAGACTACGAGCAGTACTTC. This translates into CASSHPDYEQYF.

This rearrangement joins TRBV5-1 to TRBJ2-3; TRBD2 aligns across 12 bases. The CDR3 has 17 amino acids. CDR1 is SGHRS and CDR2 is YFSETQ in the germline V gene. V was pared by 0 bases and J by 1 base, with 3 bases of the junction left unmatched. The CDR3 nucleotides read TGCGCCAGCAGCTTGGGGACTAGCGGGGAAGGCACAGATACGCAGTATTTT. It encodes CASSLGTSGEGTDTQYF.

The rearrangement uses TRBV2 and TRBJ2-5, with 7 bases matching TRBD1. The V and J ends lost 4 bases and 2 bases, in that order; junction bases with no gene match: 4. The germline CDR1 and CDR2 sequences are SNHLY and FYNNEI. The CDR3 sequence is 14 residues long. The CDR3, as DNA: TGTGCCAGCAGTGGGGACAGCCTACAAGAGACCCAGTACTTC. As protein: CASSGDSLQETQYF.

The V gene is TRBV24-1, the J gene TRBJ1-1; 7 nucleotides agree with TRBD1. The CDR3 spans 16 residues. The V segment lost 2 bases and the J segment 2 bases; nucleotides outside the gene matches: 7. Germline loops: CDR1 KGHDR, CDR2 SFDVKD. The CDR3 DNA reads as TGTGCCACCAGTGATTCCTCGACAGGGACAAACACTGAAGCTTTCTTT. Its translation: CATSDSSTGTNTEAFF.

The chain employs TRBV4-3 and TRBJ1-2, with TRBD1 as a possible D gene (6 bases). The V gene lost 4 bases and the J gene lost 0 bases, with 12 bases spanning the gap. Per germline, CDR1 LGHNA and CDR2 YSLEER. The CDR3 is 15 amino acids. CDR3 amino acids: CASSLGRGSNYGYTF. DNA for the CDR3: TGCGCCAGCAGCCTAGGTAGGGGGTCTAACTATGGCTACACCTTC.

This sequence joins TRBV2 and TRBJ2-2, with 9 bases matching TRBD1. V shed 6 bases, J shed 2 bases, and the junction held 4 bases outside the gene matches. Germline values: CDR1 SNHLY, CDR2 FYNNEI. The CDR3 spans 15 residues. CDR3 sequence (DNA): TGTGCCAGCAGAGTACAGGGGGCTAACACCGGGGAGCTGTTTTTT. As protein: CASRVQGANTGELFF.